The T cell receptor (beta chain) under discussion was sequenced for a study of shared T cell receptors in the human thymus (dated by TCRdb to the early 2020s). Study-wide context: The study examined how self-reactive, shared T-cell receptor alpha chains are generated in the human thymus.

A word on this clone: The clone's antigen remains unknown. No base-level quality is on record; no much larger clone is a single base apart.

Library preparation used the immunoSEQ multiplex PCR assay. TCRdb re-hosts the immuneACCESS table, in-frame sequences only. Its copies lack some clones; in the studies checked, an unresolved V gene accounts for under half of them, and the cause for the rest is not known. Across this sample there are almost 550,000 clones, with around 82% seen only once. The ten largest clones take up 0.013% of the sample. From the cysteine up to the phenylalanine, the CDR3 has a length of 16 residues. Only CDR3 DNA remains: 48 bases, in frame from the first base. From V the trimming removes 5 bases and from J it removes 4 bases, while the gene matches leave 5 bases of the junction unaccounted for. The germline V gene (reference sequence) sets CDR1 to LNHDA and CDR2 to SQIVND. In addition, the sample was reused for a study of human thymus T cells. The second study also describes: The donors were immunologically healthy infants in Finland who had open corrective cardiac surgery for congenital heart defects. The thymus tissue came from surgical resects taken out during corrective cardiac surgery. Both the thymic and the peripheral blood repertoires appeared to show biased V and J gene segment usage. The related research reported highly overlapping thymic TCR repertoires among unrelated individuals. The study described the TCR alpha and beta repertoires in about eight infant thymus samples and four matching peripheral blood samples. Donor ages ranging from roughly 7 to 250 days were recorded, and about six male and two female infants were included in the cohort. Thymocytes were mechanically released from the tissue and were stored as pellets of 10-30 million cells at -70 degrees C. Genomic DNA was extracted from frozen cell pellets with a QIAsymphony instrument. Using the immunoSEQ multiplex PCR assay, the TCRB and TCRAD loci were amplified from a standardized quantity of quality-controlled genomic DNA. The amplicons covered the V(D)J region and were long enough to include the CDR3 and to identify the V and J genes. Through the commercial immunoSEQ service, the amplicons were sequenced on an Illumina platform. Corrections for primer bias and sequencing errors followed previously described methods, while TCRAD and TCRB definitions were based on the IMGT database. The repertoires were analysed using immunoSEQ Analyzer 3.0 and VDJTools for basic statistics, V/J segment usage, diversity estimates, rarefaction and pairwise overlap. Diversity was estimated using the Chao1, ChaoE, Efron-Thisted, Shannon and inverse Simpson indices, and was also estimated on datasets down-sampled to the size of the smallest sample. Repertoire overlap was assessed by strict matching of CDR3 nucleotide sequence, V gene and J gene, and clustering was done by Jaccard-based multidimensional scaling. On average, roughly 850,000 unique TCRB clonotypes were obtained from thymus samples, compared with approximately 84,000 from blood samples.

Material for sequencing was thymocytes. This receptor was obtained from a boy under three years old with a congenital heart defect. Donor details come from another sample of the same person, matched by shared clones. The chain was built from TRBV19 and TRBJ2-3, with 14 central nucleotides matching TRBD2. This receptor has the CDR3 CASSSGLAGGPDTQYF. The bases are TGTGCCAGTAGTTCCGGACTAGCGGGAGGCCCAGATACGCAGTATTTT.